This TCR beta chain comes out of a study of blood T cell repertoires in COVID-19. The CDR3 length is 16 residues. The germline CDR1 and CDR2 sequences are LGHNA and YNFKEQ. V dropped 2 bases and J dropped 5 bases, with 15 bases sitting between them. Original handling: Estimation of nucleated cell counts relied on the amplification of reference gene primers. The protocol was immunoSEQ multiplex PCR, while the TCRdb copy is restricted to in-frame clones and leaves out a portion. D and trimming were read from the DNA, whereas the V and J calls and clone size are those reported in that table. This sample carries roughly 200,000 clones, 75% to 85% of them seen once, and the ten largest clones take 6.9%.

The chain links TRBV4-2 to TRBJ1-4, with D perhaps TRBD1 (6 bases). What was sequenced was peripheral blood. The source of this sequence is a man aged 60 to 69 with acute or convalescent COVID-19. As DNA, the CDR3 is TGTGCCAGCAGCCAAAACCCAACAGGGACGAATGAAAAACTGTTTTTT. This sequence encodes CASSQNPTGTNEKLFF.